The 15 T cell receptor beta chains below were found in one sample sequenced in a study of blood T cell repertoires in COVID-19. Assay used: immunoSEQ multiplex PCR; TCRdb lists only in-frame clones, some missing. The sample includes around 200,000 clones, approximately 80% seen only once; the top ten take about 10%. Sequenced input: peripheral blood. The receptors were gathered from a woman of 80 years or more with acute or convalescent COVID-19.

With regard to this clone: Sequence at one end of the junction differs from germline and may be a read error. The V gene is TRBV18, the J gene TRBJ2-6, with a weak D call TRBD1 (6 bases). Germline V lookup: CDR1 KGHSH, CDR2 LQKENI. The CDR3 totals 14 residues. Written as DNA, the CDR3 is TGTGCCAGCTCCCCTACCTCCATCTTGACAGGCCCTACCTTC. Protein product: CASSPTSILTGPTF.

The V gene is TRBV4-2, the J gene TRBJ2-1; TRBD2 matches at 9 bases. The CDR3 spans 17 residues. After removal of 4 bases from V and 6 bases from J, the junction contained 13 bases not matched to a gene. Germline CDR1 reads LGHNA; CDR2 reads YNFKEQ. The CDR3 DNA reads TGTGCCAGCAGCCCAGCCGGAGCTAGCGGGGTGGGCAATGAGCAGTTCTTC. Encoded protein: CASSPAGASGVGNEQFF.

This clone is a singleton in its sample. The rearrangement links TRBV3-1 (or the pseudogene TRBV3-2) to TRBJ1-1, with D uncertain. Germline V CDR1 and CDR2: LGHDT, YNNKEL (reference sequence). V was trimmed by 1 base and J by 1 base, leaving 10 bases between them. CDR3 size: 15 residues. CDR3 DNA sequence: TGTGCCAGCAGCCAAGGAAGAGTCTCGAACACTGAAGCTTTCTTT. Translating it yields CASSQGRVSNTEAFF.

The chain is built from TRBV19 and TRBJ2-2; D is possibly TRBD1 (6 bases). CDR1 is LNHDA, CDR2 SQIVND, per germline (reference sequence). CDR3 length equals 15 residues. V was cut by 4 bases and J by 0 bases, with 9 bases left in between. The CDR3 DNA follows: TGTGCCAGTAGTAAAGGGGGTACGAACACCGGGGAGCTGTTTTTT. Its translation is CASSKGGTNTGELFF.

This chain connects TRBV19 to TRBJ1-5; 10 bases agree with TRBD1. The CDR3 extends over 15 amino acids. The germline CDR1 and CDR2 sequences are LNHDA and SQIVND (reference sequence). V was clipped by 5 bases and J by 7 bases; unmatched bases: 8. The CDR3 sequence is CASSSPGQGRQPQHF. The CDR3 region has the DNA TGTGCCAGTAGTTCACCGGGACAGGGGAGGCAGCCCCAGCATTTT.

The genes are TRBV7-2 and TRBJ2-7, with 8 bases fitting TRBD2. The CDR3 runs to 14 residues. Germline V CDR1 and CDR2: SGHTA, FQGNSA. Trimming removed 2 bases from V and 4 bases from J; junction bases left unmatched: 4. DNA for the CDR3: TGTGCCAGCAGCTTAATCGGGAGGGCGTACGAGCAGTACTTC. Translated: CASSLIGRAYEQYF.

The V call is TRBV7-2, the J call TRBJ2-4; tentatively, D is TRBD1 (5 bases). Trimming pared 5 bases from V and 6 bases from J, leaving 14 bases between. Germline CDR1 SGHTA, CDR2 FQGNSA. CDR3 size: 14 residues. CDR3 protein: CASSTQGGGNIQYF. Here the CDR3 DNA reads TGTGCCAGCAGCACCCAGGGCGGTGGAAACATTCAGTACTTC.

This clone has a handful of counts. V usage is TRBV5-3 and J usage is TRBJ1-4; 9 positions match TRBD1. TRBV5-3 is an ORF, with its function uncertain. V lost 4 bases to trimming and J lost 6 bases; unmatched junction nucleotides: 25. This CDR3 has 21 amino acids. CDR3 in amino acids: CARSLMPPLPNYRGRDEKLFF. CDR3 nucleotide sequence: TGTGCCAGAAGCCTAATGCCTCCCCTCCCAAATTACAGGGGGCGGGATGAAAAACTGTTTTTT.

CDR3 protein: CASSPPGRANTEAFF. CDR3 bases: TGTGCCAGCTCACCACCGGGGAGGGCGAACACTGAAGCTTTCTTT. The chain couples TRBV18 to TRBJ1-1; no reliable D call. Germline V gives CDR1 KGHSH, CDR2 LQKENI. The length of the CDR3 is 15 residues. V was clipped by 0 bases and J by 1 base, with 9 bases between them.

The V and J genes are TRBV2 and TRBJ2-7; 9 bases are shared with TRBD2. The germline CDR1 and CDR2 sequences are SNHLY and FYNNEI. The CDR3 consists of 15 residues. J lost 5 bases, V lost 3 bases, and 8 bases had no gene match. Here the CDR3 reads CASSELSGRQNEQYF. The CDR3 DNA is TGTGCCAGCAGTGAGTTGAGCGGGAGGCAAAACGAGCAGTACTTC.

This sequence joins TRBV5-1 and TRBJ1-6; 7 bases map to TRBD1. CDR3 length: 14 amino acids. Germline V gene data show CDR1 as SGHRS and CDR2 as YFSETQ. With V trimmed by 0 bases and J by 10 bases, 4 bases remained unmatched. The CDR3 region is CASSLDRGGSPLHF. The CDR3 region has the DNA TGCGCCAGCAGCTTGGACAGGGGTGGCTCACCCCTCCACTTT.

The chain couples TRBV11-2 to TRBJ2-7, with 7 bases matching TRBD2. The CDR3 extends over 15 amino acids. Germline V gene lookup returns CDR1 SGHAT and CDR2 FQNNGV. The V segment lost 6 bases and the J segment 2 bases; nucleotides outside the gene matches: 10. The CDR3 reads CASRLEGGRTYEQYF. The CDR3 region has the DNA TGTGCCAGCAGACTCGAGGGAGGGCGAACCTACGAGCAGTACTTC.

The gene calls are TRBV25-1 and TRBJ1-5, with 7 bases matching TRBD1. V was clipped by 4 bases and J by 2 bases; unmatched bases: 2. CDR1 and CDR2 from the germline V gene are MGHDK and SYGVNS. The CDR3 totals 14 residues. CDR3 sequence: CASSGQGGNQPQHF. The CDR3 coding sequence is TGTGCCAGCAGTGGACAGGGTGGCAATCAGCCCCAGCATTTT.

A few counts support this clone. The rearrangement joins TRBV19 to TRBJ1-1, with TRBD1 matching over 8 bases. Per the germline V gene, CDR1 is LNHDA and CDR2 is SQIVND (reference sequence). With 11 bases clipped from V and 1 base from J, the junction kept 9 bases outside the gene matches. The CDR3 has 14 amino acids. CDR3 in amino acids: CASNLGQGNTEAFF. The CDR3 DNA follows: TGTGCCTCCAACCTCGGACAGGGGAACACTGAAGCTTTCTTT.

A few counts support this clone. The chain combines TRBV4-1 with TRBJ2-2, with 10 bases lining up with TRBD1. The CDR3 totals 15 residues. CDR1 and CDR2 from the germline V gene are MGHRA and YSYEKL. Trimming removed 3 bases from V and 6 bases from J; junction bases left unmatched: 4. The CDR3 loop reads CASSQGQGWAGELFF. The CDR3 bases are TGCGCCAGCAGCCAGGGACAGGGGTGGGCCGGGGAGCTGTTTTTT.